These T cell receptor beta chains were read from a single sample in a study of blood T cells in healthy people across ages. One entry per CDR3 protein, called by TCRdb with MiXCR from the 5' RACE reads. The sample contains around 800,000 distinct CDR3 sequences, approximately 24% of which appear only once. These data are also associated with another study on T cells of mothers and their children.

Sample: blood. These receptors originate from a boy aged 5-17 years in good health. CDR3s include the opening cysteine and the closing phenylalanine or tryptophan. The order of the fields is V gene, clone size, D gene, J gene, CDR3 protein, CDR3 DNA. A D gene is named only where the DNA matches it firmly. Clone size, where shown, is once, few, many, or a class for clones that have expanded.

V: TRBV3-1
size: few
D: NA
J: TRBJ1-1
CDR3: CASSPRDKEGTEAFF
DNA: TGTGCCAGCAGCCCCCGGGACAAAGAGGGCACTGAAGCTTTCTTT

V: TRBV12-3/TRBV12-4
size: NA
D: NA
J: TRBJ2-1
CDR3: CASSPITRSYNEQFF
DNA: TGTGCCAGCAGTCCCATCACCAGATCCTACAATGAGCAGTTCTTC

V: TRBV20-1
size: few
D: TRBD1
J: TRBJ2-3
CDR3: CSASYGTGVSDTQYF
DNA: TGCAGTGCTAGCTACGGGACAGGGGTTTCAGATACGCAGTATTTT

V: TRBV12-3/TRBV12-4
size: NA
D: NA
J: TRBJ2-3
CDR3: CASSLPLGSVTDTQYF
DNA: TGTGCCAGCAGTTTACCCCTGGGCTCCGTCACAGATACGCAGTATTTT

V: TRBV5-1
size: few
D: TRBD1
J: TRBJ2-1
CDR3: CASCRDSSYNEQFF
DNA: TGCGCCAGCTGCCGGGACAGCTCCTACAATGAGCAGTTCTTC

V: TRBV6-5
size: few
D: NA
J: TRBJ2-5
CDR3: CASSYDGGQQETQYF
DNA: TGTGCCAGCAGTTACGACGGGGGGCAACAAGAGACCCAGTACTTC

V: TRBV15
size: NA
D: TRBD1
J: TRBJ2-3
CDR3: CATSSYRGYGTDTQYF
DNA: TGTGCCACCAGCAGTTACAGGGGCTACGGCACAGATACGCAGTATTTT

V: TRBV10-3
size: few
D: NA
J: TRBJ2-7
CDR3: CAIRGGAGAEEQYF
DNA: TGTGCCATCAGGGGGGGCGCGGGGGCCGAGGAGCAGTACTTC

V: TRBV9
size: NA
D: NA
J: TRBJ2-1
CDR3: CASTTGGQPNEQFF
DNA: TGTGCCAGCACTACCGGCGGCCAGCCAAATGAGCAGTTCTTC

V: TRBV6-6
size: NA
D: NA
J: TRBJ1-1
CDR3: CASSSQNTEAFF
DNA: TGTGCCAGCAGTTCTCAAAACACTGAAGCTTTCTTT

V: TRBV25-1
size: few
D: NA
J: TRBJ2-7
CDR3: CASSNGQWVGEQYF
DNA: TGTGCCAGCAGTAACGGACAGTGGGTAGGCGAGCAGTACTTC

V: TRBV5-1
size: NA
D: NA
J: TRBJ2-4
CDR3: CASSPYGTQLAKNIQYF
DNA: TGCGCCAGCAGCCCGTACGGGACACAGCTAGCCAAAAACATTCAGTACTTC

V: TRBV12-3/TRBV12-4
size: NA
D: NA
J: TRBJ2-7
CDR3: CASSPPGTVLYEQYF
DNA: TGTGCCAGCAGCCCCCCCGGGACGGTACTTTACGAGCAGTACTTC

V: TRBV29-1
size: few
D: NA
J: TRBJ1-2
CDR3: CSSLRDSGGYTF
DNA: TGCAGCTCGCTAAGAGACAGCGGTGGCTACACCTTC

V: TRBV27
size: few
D: NA
J: TRBJ1-6
CDR3: CASSIRVGISPLHF
DNA: TGTGCCAGCAGTATCCGTGTCGGGATCTCACCCCTCCACTTT

V: TRBV27
size: few
D: TRBD2
J: TRBJ2-5
CDR3: CASGVAGGQETQYF
DNA: TGTGCCAGCGGAGTAGCGGGGGGGCAAGAGACCCAGTACTTC

V: TRBV7-9
size: NA
D: NA
J: TRBJ2-3
CDR3: CASSRFAWGGLTDTQYF
DNA: TGTGCCAGCAGCCGCTTTGCGTGGGGCGGACTCACAGATACGCAGTATTTT

V: TRBV5-5
size: few
D: NA
J: TRBJ1-4
CDR3: CASSLRQIRTTNEKLFF
DNA: TGTGCCAGCAGCTTACGACAGATCCGAACGACTAATGAAAAACTGTTTTTT

V: TRBV2
size: few
D: NA
J: TRBJ2-5
CDR3: CASSEGGGVGQETQYF
DNA: TGTGCCAGCAGTGAAGGGGGAGGAGTGGGCCAAGAGACCCAGTACTTC

V: TRBV5-5
size: NA
D: TRBD1
J: TRBJ2-7
CDR3: CASTLGTVSYEQYF
DNA: TGTGCCAGCACCCTTGGGACAGTTTCCTACGAGCAGTACTTC

V: TRBV12-3/TRBV12-4
size: NA
D: NA
J: TRBJ1-1
CDR3: CASSNRPTGGNTEAFF
DNA: TGTGCCAGCAGTAACCGACCGACTGGGGGGAACACTGAAGCTTTCTTT

V: TRBV6-2/TRBV6-3
size: NA
D: TRBD1
J: TRBJ1-5
CDR3: CASTQDRGRGKPQHF
DNA: TGTGCCAGCACCCAGGACAGGGGTAGGGGGAAGCCCCAGCATTTT

V: TRBV12-3/TRBV12-4
size: NA
D: NA
J: TRBJ2-2
CDR3: CASSFPDWGDRELFF
DNA: TGTGCCAGCAGTTTTCCAGACTGGGGAGATAGGGAGCTGTTTTTT

V: TRBV7-3
size: NA
D: TRBD2
J: TRBJ2-5
CDR3: CASSSLAAPQETQYF
DNA: TGTGCCAGCAGCTCACTAGCGGCGCCCCAAGAGACCCAGTACTTC

V: TRBV10-1
size: NA
D: NA
J: TRBJ1-2
CDR3: CASSPGTSTASTF
DNA: TGCGCCAGCAGCCCCGGGACATCGACCGCTAGCACCTTC

V: TRBV6-1
size: NA
D: NA
J: TRBJ1-2
CDR3: CASRGTSYGYTF
DNA: TGTGCCAGCAGGGGGACGAGCTATGGCTACACCTTC

V: TRBV20-1
size: few
D: TRBD2
J: TRBJ2-7
CDR3: CSAPWRGGSYEQYF
DNA: TGCAGTGCTCCTTGGCGCGGGGGCTCCTACGAGCAGTACTTC

V: TRBV12-3/TRBV12-4
size: few
D: NA
J: TRBJ1-4
CDR3: CASNLPGPGEAATNEKLFF
DNA: TGTGCCAGCAACCTACCGGGGCCTGGAGAGGCGGCAACTAATGAAAAACTGTTTTTT

V: TRBV6-5
size: NA
D: TRBD2
J: TRBJ2-7
CDR3: CASSYSTVAGGQYEQYF
DNA: TGTGCCAGCAGTTATAGCACGGTAGCGGGGGGGCAGTACGAGCAGTACTTC

V: TRBV5-1
size: NA
D: TRBD1
J: TRBJ1-3
CDR3: CASSRTGDENTIYF
DNA: TGCGCCAGCAGTAGGACAGGGGACGAGAACACCATATATTTT

V: TRBV10-3
size: few
D: TRBD2
J: TRBJ2-1
CDR3: CAISSPTSARYENEQFF
DNA: TGTGCCATCAGTAGCCCGACTAGCGCCAGATATGAGAATGAGCAGTTCTTC

V: TRBV7-6
size: few
D: TRBD2
J: TRBJ2-5
CDR3: CASSLAWTRPRETQYF
DNA: TGTGCCAGCAGCTTAGCCTGGACTAGGCCCCGGGAGACCCAGTACTTC

V: TRBV6-2/TRBV6-3
size: NA
D: TRBD2
J: TRBJ2-5
CDR3: CASRLTGLDQETQYF
DNA: TGTGCCAGCAGACTAACAGGACTAGACCAAGAGACCCAGTACTTC

V: TRBV14
size: few
D: NA
J: TRBJ1-2
CDR3: CASSQVDTRRYGYTF
DNA: TGTGCCAGCAGCCAAGTGGACACCCGGCGATATGGCTACACCTTC

V: TRBV28
size: few
D: NA
J: TRBJ2-7
CDR3: CASSLTTPYEQYF
DNA: TGTGCCAGCAGTTTAACCACCCCCTACGAGCAGTACTTC

V: TRBV29-1
size: NA
D: TRBD2
J: TRBJ2-7
CDR3: CSVGRGLAGVEQYF
DNA: TGCAGCGTTGGTCGTGGACTAGCGGGAGTCGAGCAGTACTTC

V: TRBV20-1
size: few
D: NA
J: TRBJ2-7
CDR3: CSADRDWSYEQYF
DNA: TGCAGTGCGGACCGGGACTGGTCCTACGAGCAGTACTTC

V: TRBV18
size: few
D: TRBD1
J: TRBJ2-7
CDR3: CASSPPGRQGLYEQYF
DNA: TGTGCCAGCTCACCACCGGGGCGACAGGGCTTATACGAGCAGTACTTC

V: TRBV6-1
size: NA
D: NA
J: TRBJ1-6
CDR3: CASCKTAPNSPLHF
DNA: TGTGCCAGCTGTAAGACAGCGCCCAATTCACCCCTCCACTTT

V: TRBV6-5
size: NA
D: TRBD1
J: TRBJ2-1
CDR3: CASSGHGTGGEQFF
DNA: TGTGCCAGCAGTGGACACGGGACAGGGGGTGAGCAGTTCTTC

V: TRBV12-3/TRBV12-4
size: NA
D: NA
J: TRBJ2-5
CDR3: CASSFPSGFQETQYF
DNA: TGTGCCAGCAGTTTCCCAAGCGGCTTCCAAGAGACCCAGTACTTC

V: TRBV4-1
size: few
D: NA
J: TRBJ1-5
CDR3: CASSQELSISNQPQHF
DNA: TGCGCCAGCAGCCAAGAATTATCCATTAGCAATCAGCCCCAGCATTTT

V: TRBV12-3/TRBV12-4
size: few
D: NA
J: TRBJ2-5
CDR3: CASSPWQNQAVKETQYF
DNA: TGTGCCAGCAGTCCCTGGCAGAATCAGGCAGTTAAAGAGACCCAGTACTTC

V: TRBV12-3/TRBV12-4
size: NA
D: TRBD1
J: TRBJ1-4
CDR3: CASGTGRMNEKLFF
DNA: TGTGCCAGCGGGACAGGACGTATGAATGAAAAACTGTTTTTT

V: TRBV7-9
size: NA
D: NA
J: TRBJ2-4
CDR3: CASTPVGEAKNIQYF
DNA: TGTGCCAGCACTCCGGTGGGGGAAGCCAAAAACATTCAGTACTTC